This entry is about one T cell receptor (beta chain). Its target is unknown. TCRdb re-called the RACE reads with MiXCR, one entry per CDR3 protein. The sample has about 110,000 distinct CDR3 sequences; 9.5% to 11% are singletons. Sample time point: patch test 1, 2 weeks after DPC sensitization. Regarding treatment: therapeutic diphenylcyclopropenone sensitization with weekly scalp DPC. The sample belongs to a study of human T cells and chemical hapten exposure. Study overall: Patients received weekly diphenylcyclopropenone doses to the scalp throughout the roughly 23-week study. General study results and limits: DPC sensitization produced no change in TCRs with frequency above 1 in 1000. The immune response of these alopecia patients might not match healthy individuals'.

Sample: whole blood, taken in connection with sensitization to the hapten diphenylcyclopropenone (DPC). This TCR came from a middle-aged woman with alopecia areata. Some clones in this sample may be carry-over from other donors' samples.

CDR3 coding DNA: TGCGCCAGCACCCGGGGTACCACTGAAGCTTTCTTT. Its protein product is CASTRGTTEAFF. The rearrangement links TRBV4-3 to TRBJ1-1, with D hard to call. V gave up 7 bases and J gave up 4 bases, with 10 bases separating them. The CDR3 totals 12 residues. The germline CDR1 and CDR2 sequences are LGHNA and YSLEER.